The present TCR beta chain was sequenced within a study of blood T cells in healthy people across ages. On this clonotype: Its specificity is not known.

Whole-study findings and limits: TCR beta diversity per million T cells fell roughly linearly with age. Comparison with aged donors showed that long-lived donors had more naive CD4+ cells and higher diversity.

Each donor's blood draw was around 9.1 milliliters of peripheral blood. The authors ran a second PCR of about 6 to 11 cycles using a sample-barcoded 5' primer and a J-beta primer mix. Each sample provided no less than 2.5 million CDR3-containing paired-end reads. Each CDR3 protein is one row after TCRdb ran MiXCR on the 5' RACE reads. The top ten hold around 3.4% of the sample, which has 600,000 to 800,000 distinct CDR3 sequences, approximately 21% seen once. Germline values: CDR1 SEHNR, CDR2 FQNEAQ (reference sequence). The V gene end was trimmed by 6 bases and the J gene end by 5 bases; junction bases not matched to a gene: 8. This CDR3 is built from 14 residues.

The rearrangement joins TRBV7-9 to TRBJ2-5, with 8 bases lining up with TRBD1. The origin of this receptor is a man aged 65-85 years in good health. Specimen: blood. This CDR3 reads CASSHQGAQETQYF. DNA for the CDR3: TGTGCCAGCAGTCATCAGGGGGCACAGGAGACCCAGTACTTC.